Following are 29 T cell receptor beta chains from one sample sequenced in a study of spatial heterogeneity in lung cancer. As to time point: sample taken at primary tumor resection. Whole RNA, isolated from tumor, nontumor lung or frozen PBMC, was sequenced without prior sorting. TCRdb processed the 5' RACE reads anew with MiXCR; each CDR3 protein has one entry. This repertoire shows over 90,000 distinct CDR3 sequences, roughly 10% found once; its top ten account for 6.9%. The sequences come from PBMCs, collected at surgery. The receptors originated from a male donor with early-stage non-small cell lung cancer.

V and J are TRBV7-2 and TRBJ2-2, with TRBD2 identical over 7 bases. The CDR3 totals 18 residues. J was trimmed by 1 base and V by 1 base; bases with no gene match: 9. Germline-derived CDR1 and CDR2 are SGHTA and FQGNSA. CDR3 protein: CASSLVIGGRLNTGELFF. CDR3 DNA sequence: TGTGCCAGCAGCTTAGTTATCGGCGGGAGACTGAACACCGGGGAGCTGTTTTTT.

Many counts were recorded for this clonotype. The gene calls are TRBV29-1 and TRBJ2-7, with TRBD1 matching over 8 bases. Germline-derived CDR1 and CDR2 are SQVTM and ANQGSEA. The CDR3 totals 14 residues. J gave up 3 bases and V 6 bases, and 10 bases lay outside the gene matches. The CDR3, as DNA: TGCAGCGTGGCCTCAGGGGGCGTTGGCTACGAGCAGTACTTC. Protein: CSVASGGVGYEQYF.

In this sample, this clonotype turned up many times. The chain has TRBV7-3 and TRBJ2-1; no definite D call. Trimming removed 5 bases at V and 0 bases at J, with 11 bases between. CDR3 size: 15 residues. Germline CDR1 reads SGHTA; CDR2 reads FQGTGA. CDR3: CASSIDMSSYNEQFF. CDR3 DNA: TGTGCCAGCAGCATCGACATGAGCTCCTACAATGAGCAGTTCTTC.

The V gene is TRBV27, the J gene TRBJ1-6; D is uncertain. CDR3 length equals 13 residues. CDR1 and CDR2 from the germline V gene are MNHEY and SMNVEV (reference sequence). Trimming took 4 bases from V and 9 from J, leaving 10 bases between them. The CDR3 DNA reads as TGTGCCAGCAGTTCTGACCGGGGTTCACCCCTCCACTTT. Translated: CASSSDRGSPLHF.

This clonotype showed up many times. J is TRBJ2-6 and V is TRBV3-1; D is possibly TRBD1 (5 bases). The ends were cut back, 5 bases at V and 2 bases at J, with 10 bases in the middle. Germline V CDR1 and CDR2: LGHDT, YNNKEL (reference sequence). There are 15 residues in the CDR3. The CDR3 protein is CASSTRTPGANVLTF. CDR3 DNA sequence: TGTGCCAGCAGCACCCGGACACCTGGGGCCAACGTCCTGACTTTC.

This clonotype came up many times. The rearrangement links TRBV12-3 or TRBV12-4 to TRBJ2-4; D gene uncertain. There are 13 residues in the CDR3. Trimming shortened V by 5 bases and J by 8 bases, and 13 bases separated the two germline ends. CDR3 coding DNA: TGTGCCAGCAGTCTCCAGACTGGAGACATTCAGTACTTC. Its translation: CASSLQTGDIQYF.

This clonotype was counted only a few times. Here the CDR3 DNA reads TGTGCCAGCAGCTTCGATCCGGGGCCTGGGGAGCAGTACTTC. Its translation is CASSFDPGPGEQYF. This chain links TRBV7-2 with TRBJ2-7; D is tentatively TRBD1 or TRBD2 (5 bases each). Trimming removed 3 bases from V and 7 bases from J, with 16 bases in between. Germline CDR1 SGHTA, CDR2 FQGNSA. The CDR3 length is 14 residues.

This chain uses TRBV20-1 with TRBJ1-5, with 7 bases fitting TRBD1. CDR3 length: 19 amino acids. Germline V gene lookup returns CDR1 DFQATT and CDR2 SNEGSKA (reference sequence). The trim removed 3 bases at V and 3 bases at J, leaving 20 bases unmatched. The DNA for the CDR3 is TGCAGTGCTAGCGATTCAGGGGGAAGCAGCCCTTGGGTCAATCAGCCCCAGCATTTT. Its translation is CSASDSGGSSPWVNQPQHF.

The table lists this clonotype with a few counts. The rearrangement uses TRBV6-1 and TRBJ2-7, with D possibly being TRBD1 (5 bases). The CDR3 consists of 12 residues. CDR1 and CDR2 from the germline V gene are MNHNS and SASEGT. V lost 5 bases to trimming and J lost 5 bases, with 10 bases between them. DNA for the CDR3: TGTGCCAGCAGTTTTCAGGGTAACGAGCAGTACTTC. Translation: CASSFQGNEQYF.

The chain combines TRBV7-3 with TRBJ1-1; tentative D call: TRBD1 (5 bases). CDR1 and CDR2 (germline): SGHTA, FQGTGA. CDR3 length: 15 residues. V dropped 4 bases and J dropped 6 bases, with 18 bases sitting between them. CDR3 bases: TGTGCCAGCAGCTCAAACCAGGGCGGTGGCGCTGAAGCTTTCTTT. Residues: CASSSNQGGGAEAFF.

The rearrangement joins TRBV5-4 to TRBJ2-2; D ambiguous. Germline values: CDR1 SGHNT, CDR2 YYREEE (reference sequence). The V gene lost 4 bases and the J gene lost 2 bases, with 12 bases spanning the gap. CDR3 length: 15 amino acids. CDR3 in DNA: TGTGCCAGCAGCCCAATGGAGAAAAACACCGGGGAGCTGTTTTTT. Amino acid sequence: CASSPMEKNTGELFF.

At least ten counts were recorded for this clonotype. The rearrangement joins TRBV30 to TRBJ1-6; possible D gene TRBD1, 6 bases. The CDR3 runs to 13 residues. Per the germline V gene, CDR1 is GTSNPN and CDR2 is SVGIG (reference sequence). V dropped 7 bases and J dropped 9 bases, with 16 bases sitting between them. The CDR3 protein is CASGQDSGSPLHF. CDR3 sequence (DNA): TGTGCCTCGGGACAAGACAGCGGTTCACCCCTCCACTTT.

This clonotype was picked up a small number of times. This chain uses TRBV4-2 with TRBJ2-5, with 7 bases identical to TRBD1. Germline lookup yields CDR1 LGHNA and CDR2 YNFKEQ. This CDR3 has 13 residues. V was clipped by 4 bases and J by 3 bases; unmatched bases: 2. The CDR3 sequence: CASSRQGEETQYF. The CDR3 DNA reads as TGTGCCAGCAGCCGGCAGGGGGAAGAGACCCAGTACTTC.

This clonotype was detected ten times or more. The V gene is TRBV10-3, the J gene TRBJ2-3, with TRBD2 matching over 7 bases. J was trimmed by 4 bases and V by 7 bases; bases with no gene match: 14. Germline values: CDR1 ENHRY, CDR2 SYGVKD. The CDR3 length is 16 residues. CDR3 coding DNA: TGTGCCATCAAGGAAGCCACGGGGGGTGGCGCAGATACGCAGTATTTT. Translating it yields CAIKEATGGGADTQYF.

This clonotype was observed at least ten times. J is TRBJ2-7 and V is TRBV20-1; D ambiguous. Per germline, CDR1 DFQATT and CDR2 SNEGSKA (reference sequence). The CDR3 extends over 13 amino acids. V lost 1 base, J lost 2 bases, and 9 bases lay in between. This chain's CDR3 is CSARAGFAYEQYF. CDR3 bases: TGCAGTGCTAGAGCGGGCTTTGCCTACGAGCAGTACTTC.

The sample holds a few counts of this clonotype. The chain links TRBV2 to TRBJ2-7; 8 nucleotides agree with TRBD2. The CDR3 loop spans 15 amino acids. Losses at the gene ends were 1 base for V and 5 bases for J; bases not matched to a gene: 7. Germline CDR1 is SNHLY and CDR2 is FYNNEI. This CDR3 is CASSEEPGLVHEQYF. CDR3 DNA: TGTGCCAGCAGTGAAGAGCCGGGACTAGTACACGAGCAGTACTTC.

This clonotype has just a few counts. This chain links TRBV13 with TRBJ2-7; 10 bases match TRBD2. The junction had 4 bases not matched to a gene; V was cut back by 6 bases and J by 2 bases. CDR1 is PRHDT and CDR2 is FYEKMQ in the germline V gene (reference sequence). CDR3 size: 14 residues. In DNA form, the CDR3 reads TGTGCCAGCAGACGAGGACTAGCGGCCTACGAGCAGTACTTC. It specifies CASRRGLAAYEQYF.

In its sample, this clonotype was seen a few times. V and J are TRBV6-2 or TRBV6-3 and TRBJ1-2, with D possibly TRBD1 on 6 matching bases. CDR1 and CDR2 from the germline V gene are MNHEY and SVGEGT. The CDR3 spans 12 residues. V was pared by 5 bases and J by 8 bases, with 12 bases between. The DNA of the CDR3 is TGTGCCAGCAGTCGAGGGGGAGGCGGCTACACCTTC. It yields the protein CASSRGGGGYTF.

This clonotype was seen at least ten times. The chain employs TRBV10-3 and TRBJ2-3; TRBD2 aligns across 11 bases. The CDR3 consists of 17 residues. The germline CDR1 and CDR2 sequences are ENHRY and SYGVKD. Trimming removed 6 bases from V and 0 bases from J; junction bases left unmatched: 8. DNA for the CDR3: TGTGCCATCAGAGCCGGACTAGCGGGTTCTAGCACAGATACGCAGTATTTT. It encodes CAIRAGLAGSSTDTQYF.

In its sample, this clonotype was seen many times. The chain carries TRBV4-2 and TRBJ2-4; 7 bases line up with TRBD2. Germline lookup yields CDR1 LGHNA and CDR2 YNFKEQ. This CDR3 region has 15 residues. The V and J ends lost 4 bases and 4 bases, in that order; junction bases with no gene match: 7. The CDR3 bases are TGTGCCAGCAGCCCTAGGCGGGGGATGAAAAACATTCAGTACTTC. Translated: CASSPRRGMKNIQYF.

J is TRBJ1-1 and V is TRBV29-1, with D hard to call. Looked up from germline, CDR1 is SQVTM and CDR2 is ANQGSEA. Trimming pared 7 bases from V and 0 bases from J, leaving 9 bases between. The CDR3 totals 12 residues. DNA of the CDR3: TGCAGCGCCGAAAGGGTGAACACTGAAGCTTTCTTT. Protein product: CSAERVNTEAFF.

This clonotype was observed a handful of times. The rearrangement joins TRBV9 to TRBJ2-7, with D hard to call. Germline CDR1 SGDLS, CDR2 YYNGEE. Trimming removed 4 bases at V and 2 bases at J, with 7 bases between. CDR3 length: 12 amino acids. The DNA for the CDR3 is TGTGCCAGCAGCTCCTCGCCCTACGAGCAGTACTTC. The encoded protein is CASSSSPYEQYF.

This clonotype was observed many times. V is TRBV29-1 and J is TRBJ1-1; 9 bases are a match to TRBD1. Germline V gene data show CDR1 as SQVTM and CDR2 as ANQGSEA. CDR3 length equals 14 residues. Trimming at V came to 6 bases and at J to 0 bases, leaving 5 bases not matched to a gene. The CDR3 protein is CSVTGTGLNTEAFF. CDR3 DNA sequence: TGCAGCGTAACCGGGACAGGGTTGAACACTGAAGCTTTCTTT. Looking up the rest from reference TRBV29-1 and TRBJ1-1 gives the full variable domain: SAVISQKPSRDICQRGTSLTIQCQVDSQVTMMFWYRQQPGQSLTLIATANQGSEATYESGFVIDKFPISRPNLTFSTLTVSNMSPEDSSIYLCSVTGTGLNTEAFFGQGTRLTVV.

The chain recombines TRBV7-2 with TRBJ2-1; maybe TRBD2 (6 bases). Per germline, CDR1 SGHTA and CDR2 FQGNSA. Trimming left V 2 bases short and J 14 bases short, with 10 bases between. The CDR3 covers 11 residues. This chain's CDR3 is CASSLREIEFF. DNA for the CDR3: TGTGCCAGCAGCTTACGGGAGATCGAGTTCTTC.

This clonotype was seen only a few times. The V gene is TRBV6-2 or TRBV6-3, the J gene TRBJ2-2; D is undetermined. Germline values: CDR1 MNHEY, CDR2 SVGEGT. Trimming pared 3 bases from V and 8 bases from J, leaving 10 bases between. The CDR3 loop spans 13 amino acids. Written as DNA, the CDR3 is TGTGCCAGCAGTTATTATCGAGTGGGGGAGCTGTTTTTT. This sequence encodes CASSYYRVGELFF.

This clonotype has a handful of counts. The chain combines TRBV7-2 with TRBJ2-1; TRBD2 is a possible D gene (5 bases). The CDR3 extends over 14 amino acids. Looked up from germline, CDR1 is SGHTA and CDR2 is FQGNSA. With 3 bases removed from V and 2 bases from J, the gap between germline ends came to 8 bases. The CDR3 sequence: CASSFGLPYNEQFF. DNA of the CDR3: TGTGCCAGCAGCTTCGGACTCCCCTACAATGAGCAGTTCTTC.

This clonotype has only a few counts. The chain uses TRBV5-1 and TRBJ1-5; maybe TRBD1 (5 bases). V lost 1 base and J 5 bases, leaving 16 bases between the germline ends. The CDR3 consists of 16 residues. Germline lookup yields CDR1 SGHRS and CDR2 YFSETQ. The chain's CDR3 is CASSLYRTKLDQPQHF. The CDR3, as DNA: TGCGCCAGCAGCTTGTACAGGACTAAGCTGGATCAGCCCCAGCATTTT.

DNA of the CDR3: TGTGCCATCAGTGAGATACAGGGACCTGTAAGTGAGCAGTTCTTC. It translates to CAISEIQGPVSEQFF. The chain uses TRBV10-3 and TRBJ2-1, with D perhaps matching TRBD1 (6 bases). Trimming shortened V by 2 bases and J by 9 bases, and 17 bases separated the two germline ends. This CDR3 has 15 amino acids. CDR1 and CDR2 from the germline V gene are ENHRY and SYGVKD.

This clonotype was observed many times. The chain couples TRBV20-1 to TRBJ1-5, with D possibly matching TRBD1 (5 bases). V was trimmed by 6 bases and J by 5 bases, leaving 11 bases between them. Germline assignment: CDR1 DFQATT and CDR2 SNEGSKA (reference sequence). CDR3 length equals 12 residues. This chain's CDR3 is CSARRGDQPQHF. The CDR3 DNA follows: TGCAGTGCGAGACGGGGGGATCAGCCCCAGCATTTT.